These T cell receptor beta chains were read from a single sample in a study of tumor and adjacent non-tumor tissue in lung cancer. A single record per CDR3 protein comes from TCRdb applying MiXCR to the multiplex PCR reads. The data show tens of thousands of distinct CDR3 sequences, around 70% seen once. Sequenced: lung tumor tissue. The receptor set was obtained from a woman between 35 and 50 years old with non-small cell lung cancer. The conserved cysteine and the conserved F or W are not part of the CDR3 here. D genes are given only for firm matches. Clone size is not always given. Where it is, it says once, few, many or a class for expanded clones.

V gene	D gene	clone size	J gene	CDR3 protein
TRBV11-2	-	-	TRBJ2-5	TISRETQETQY
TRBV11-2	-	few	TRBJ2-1	ASSLTGTDNEQF
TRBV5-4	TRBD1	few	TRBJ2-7	ASSFRTGYAYEQC
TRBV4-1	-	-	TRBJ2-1	SCRMGRGSYNEQF
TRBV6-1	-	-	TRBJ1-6	ASRYSASSLH
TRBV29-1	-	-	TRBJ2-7	SVTGTDLRGRY
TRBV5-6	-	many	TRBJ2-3	ASNEGSTDTQY
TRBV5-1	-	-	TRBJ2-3	ASSPPSPTDTQY
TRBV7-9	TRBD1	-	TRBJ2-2	ASSLGTGSTLSCTGELF
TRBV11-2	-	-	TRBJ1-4	VSSFQGQMQGEKLF
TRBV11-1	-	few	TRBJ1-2	ASSLGWSADGYT
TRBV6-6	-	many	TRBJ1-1	ASSPGQLQAF
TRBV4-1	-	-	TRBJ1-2	ANSQDHGRNYGYT
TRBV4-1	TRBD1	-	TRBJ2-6	ASSSQQGQGPGANVLT
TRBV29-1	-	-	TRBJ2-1	SVTSGYSYNEQF
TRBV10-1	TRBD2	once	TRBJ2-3	ASSGSYSDSGIRDTQC
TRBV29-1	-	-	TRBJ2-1	SVISGFSHDEQF
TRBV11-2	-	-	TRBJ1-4	ASSQGEIKIV
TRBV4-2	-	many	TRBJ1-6	ASSQDPPAGLGNSPLH
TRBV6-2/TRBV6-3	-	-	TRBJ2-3	DSSYSGVITDTQY